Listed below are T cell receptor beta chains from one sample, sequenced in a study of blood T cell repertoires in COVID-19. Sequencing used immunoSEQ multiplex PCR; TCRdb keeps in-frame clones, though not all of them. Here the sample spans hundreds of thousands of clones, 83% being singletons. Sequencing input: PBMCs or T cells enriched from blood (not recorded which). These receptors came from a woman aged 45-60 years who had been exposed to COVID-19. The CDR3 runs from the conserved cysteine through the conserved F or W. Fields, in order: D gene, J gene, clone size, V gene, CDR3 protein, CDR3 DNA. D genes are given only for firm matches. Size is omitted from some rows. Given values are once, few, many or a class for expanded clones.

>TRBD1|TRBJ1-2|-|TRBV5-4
CASSLDRVFHGYTF
TGTGCCAGCAGCCTAGACAGGGTTTTCCATGGCTACACCTTC
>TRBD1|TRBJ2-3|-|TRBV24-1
CAPRGRDRATDTQYF
TGTGCCCCTCGGGGCCGGGACAGGGCCACAGATACGCAGTATTTT
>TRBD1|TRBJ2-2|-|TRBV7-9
CASSEIRTAGGTGELFF
TGTGCCAGCAGCGAAATCCGGACGGCAGGGGGAACCGGGGAGCTGTTTTTT
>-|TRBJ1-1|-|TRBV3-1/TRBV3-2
CASSSLGVNTEAFF
TGTGCCAGCAGCTCTCTGGGCGTGAACACTGAAGCTTTCTTT
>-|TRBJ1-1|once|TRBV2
CASMRRNTEAFF
TGTGCCAGCATGAGGAGGAACACTGAAGCTTTCTTT
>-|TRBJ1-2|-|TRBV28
CASSTFSANYGYTF
TGTGCCAGCAGTACATTCTCCGCTAACTATGGCTACACCTTC
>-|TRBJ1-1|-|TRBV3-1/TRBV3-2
CASSKFRTDLNTEAFF
TGTGCCAGCAGCAAATTCCGGACGGACTTGAACACTGAAGCTTTCTTT
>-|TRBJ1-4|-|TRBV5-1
CASSLARGFGEKLFF
TGCGCCAGCAGCTTGGCCCGGGGTTTCGGTGAAAAACTGTTTTTT
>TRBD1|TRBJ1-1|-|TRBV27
CASSRGRGSEAFF
TGTGCCAGCAGTCGGGGCAGGGGGTCTGAAGCTTTCTTT
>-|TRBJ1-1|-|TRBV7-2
CASSLKAGPGEAFF
TGTGCCAGCAGCTTAAAGGCGGGCCCTGGTGAAGCTTTCTTT
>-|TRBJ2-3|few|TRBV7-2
CASSRSRTDTQYF
TGTGCCAGCAGCAGAAGCCGCACAGATACGCAGTATTTT
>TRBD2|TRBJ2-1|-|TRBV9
CASSYSGREAYNEQFF
TGTGCCAGCAGCTATAGTGGGAGGGAAGCCTACAATGAGCAGTTCTTC
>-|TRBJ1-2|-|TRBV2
CASRADILSKDGYTF
TGTGCCAGCAGAGCTGACATTCTATCCAAGGATGGCTACACCTTC
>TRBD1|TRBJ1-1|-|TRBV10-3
CAHSSTGATEAFF
TGTGCCCACTCCTCGACAGGGGCCACTGAAGCTTTCTTT
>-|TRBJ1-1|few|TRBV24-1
CAIEASGPEAFF
TGTGCCATTGAGGCGTCAGGGCCTGAAGCTTTCTTT
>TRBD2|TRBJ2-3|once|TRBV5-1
CASSQTSGGITDTQYF
TGCGCCAGCAGCCAGACGAGCGGGGGAATCACAGATACGCAGTATTTT